The 27 T cell receptor beta chains presented below share a single source sample, sequenced in a study of graft-versus-host responses after intestinal transplantation. Generated by immunoSEQ multiplex PCR, the TCRdb table keeps only in-frame clones and is missing some. Of under 130,000 clones listed, approximately 94% are singletons. These receptors have no identified antigens. The sample was unstimulated CD8+ T cells sorted from spleen or lymph node cells, taken before intestinal transplant. The receptors come from a human donor who received an intestinal transplant.

The genes are TRBV5-4 and TRBJ1-2; D might be TRBD1 (5 bases). The CDR3 extends over 16 amino acids. The germline gives CDR1 SGHNT, CDR2 YYREEE (reference sequence). V lost 2 bases and J 7 bases, leaving 21 bases between the germline ends. CDR3 region: CASSLVGTVPYSGYTF. DNA of the CDR3: TGTGCCAGCAGCTTAGTTGGGACGGTGCCCTATTCTGGCTACACCTTC. Complete variable domain (other parts from reference TRBV5-4 and TRBJ1-2): ETGVTQSPTHLIKTRGQQVTLRCSSQSGHNTVSWYQQALGQGPQFIFQYYREEENGRGNFPPRFSGLQFPNYSSELNVNALELDDSALYLCASSLVGTVPYSGYTFGSGTRLTVV.

V and J are TRBV30 and TRBJ2-7; D remains ambiguous. The CDR3 extends over 14 amino acids. Looked up from germline, CDR1 is GTSNPN and CDR2 is SVGIG (reference sequence). The germline V and J ends were trimmed by 0 bases and 2 bases, with 11 bases remaining between them. Written as DNA, the CDR3 is TGTGCCTGGAGTGTAGTGGGCATGACCTACGAGCAGTACTTC. Translating it yields CAWSVVGMTYEQYF.

V and J are TRBV2 and TRBJ2-2; D is uncertain. Germline V gives CDR1 SNHLY, CDR2 FYNNEI. Trimming cost V 4 bases and J 3 bases, with 9 bases left between them. This CDR3 is built from 14 residues. This CDR3 is CASSGGLDTGELFF. In DNA form, the CDR3 reads TGTGCCAGCAGTGGAGGATTGGACACCGGGGAGCTGTTTTTT.

The chain recombines TRBV12-5 with TRBJ1-6; D ambiguous. Germline loops: CDR1 LGHNT, CDR2 FRNRAP. V was clipped by 1 base and J by 8 bases, with 12 bases between them. The CDR3 has 15 amino acids. In DNA, the CDR3 is TGTGCTAGTGGTTTGGACGGACCGCCGGATTCACCCCTCCACTTT. This encodes CASGLDGPPDSPLHF. Full variable domain (outside the CDR3, taken from reference TRBV12-5 and TRBJ1-6): DARVTQTPRHKVTEMGQEVTMRCQPILGHNTVFWYRQTMMQGLELLAYFRNRAPLDDSGMPKDRFSAEMPDATLATLKIQPSEPRDSAVYFCASGLDGPPDSPLHFGNGTRLTVT.

V usage is TRBV6-6 and J usage is TRBJ1-1; possibly TRBD1 for D (6 bases). Germline V gives CDR1 MNHNY, CDR2 SVGAGI (reference sequence). The CDR3 has 15 residues. V gave up 3 bases and J gave up 8 bases, with 19 bases separating them. The CDR3: CASSYADRPGEEAFF. CDR3 coding DNA: TGTGCCAGCAGTTATGCGGACCGACCAGGGGAGGAAGCTTTCTTT.

This rearrangement joins TRBV29-1 to TRBJ1-5; no firm D call. Between the trimmed V and J ends, which lost 3 bases and 0 bases, there was a span of 3 bases. The CDR3 spans 12 residues. Germline lookup yields CDR1 SQVTM and CDR2 ANQGSEA. CDR3 nucleotide sequence: TGCAGCGTTGACAGTAGCAATCAGCCCCAGCATTTT. Translation: CSVDSSNQPQHF.

V usage is TRBV11-2 and J usage is TRBJ1-2; D gene uncertain. Germline V gene data show CDR1 as SGHAT and CDR2 as FQNNGV. Between the trimmed V and J ends, which lost 1 base and 4 bases, there was a span of 7 bases. The CDR3 runs 13 residues. Here the CDR3 reads CASSLAGSYGYTF. In DNA, the CDR3 is TGTGCCAGCAGCTTAGCGGGTTCCTATGGCTACACCTTC.

The V gene is TRBV6-4, the J gene TRBJ1-5; D call uncertain. Trimming cost V 0 bases and J 2 bases, with 20 bases left between them. Germline assignment: CDR1 MRHNA and CDR2 SNTAGT. The CDR3 extends over 19 amino acids. Written as DNA, the CDR3 is TGTGCCAGCAGTGACTCGAGAGCCCTGCGTAAGGATGGCAATCAGCCCCAGCATTTT. This encodes CASSDSRALRKDGNQPQHF.

This sequence joins TRBV6-6 and TRBJ2-1; possibly TRBD2 for D (6 bases). V was clipped by 7 bases and J by 0 bases, with 10 bases between them. The CDR3 is 14 amino acids. Germline V lookup: CDR1 MNHNY, CDR2 SVGAGI (reference sequence). The CDR3 nucleotides read TGTGCCAGCACCGCGGGGAGCTCCTACAATGAGCAGTTCTTC. This encodes CASTAGSSYNEQFF.

This chain uses TRBV7-6 with TRBJ2-5; D is perhaps TRBD1 or TRBD2 (5 bases each). The CDR3 consists of 14 residues. Trimming pared 4 bases from V and 5 bases from J, leaving 14 bases between. The V gene's germline CDR1 is SGHVS and CDR2 FNYEAQ. The CDR3 DNA sequence: TGTGCCAGCAGCTCCGAAGAGGGGAAGGAGACCCAGTACTTC. As protein: CASSSEEGKETQYF.

The V and J genes are TRBV10-3 and TRBJ1-3; D is unresolved. Trimming stripped 5 bases from V and 0 bases from J, with 14 bases between. This CDR3 has 16 residues. Germline V gene lookup returns CDR1 ENHRY and CDR2 SYGVKD. The CDR3: CAISLTGSASGNTIYF. The DNA for the CDR3 is TGTGCCATCAGTCTAACGGGGTCTGCCTCTGGAAACACCATATATTTT.

The chain uses TRBV6-1 and TRBJ2-7, with no clear D. V was pared by 7 bases and J by 2 bases, with 3 bases between. The CDR3 extends over 10 amino acids. CDR1 MNHNS and CDR2 SASEGT come from the germline V gene. The chain's CDR3 is CASNPYEQYF. CDR3 DNA: TGTGCCAGCAACCCCTACGAGCAGTACTTC.

The count of this clone is one. The chain employs TRBV6-5 and TRBJ1-2; 7 bases fit TRBD1. V trimming: 0 bases; J trimming: 4 bases; junction bases outside the gene matches: 5. The length of the CDR3 is 15 residues. Germline V CDR1 and CDR2: MNHEY, SVGAGI. Here the CDR3 reads CASSYSGQLSYGYTF. In nucleotides, the CDR3 is TGTGCCAGCAGTTACTCGGGACAGTTATCCTATGGCTACACCTTC.

The genes are TRBV15 and TRBJ2-5, with D tentatively TRBD2 (6 bases). Trimming removed 0 bases from V and 1 base from J, with 15 bases in between. The CDR3 covers 17 residues. Germline V CDR1 and CDR2: LNHNV, YYDKDF (reference sequence). The CDR3 DNA follows: TGTGCCACCAGCAGAGATATGCAACGGGACTTCCAAGAGACCCAGTACTTC. The encoded protein is CATSRDMQRDFQETQYF.

The chain carries TRBV27 and TRBJ1-1, with D possibly TRBD1 on 5 matching bases. V was shortened by 6 bases and J by 5 bases, with 16 bases between the two germline ends. The CDR3 is made up of 14 amino acids. In germline, CDR1 is MNHEY, CDR2 SMNVEV (reference sequence). The CDR3 reads CASSLGRVGTEAFF. The CDR3 bases are TGTGCCAGCAGCCTAGGCAGGGTAGGGACTGAAGCTTTCTTT.

The CDR3 is CAISWSSYNEQFF. In DNA form, the CDR3 reads TGTGCCATCTCATGGAGCTCCTACAATGAGCAGTTCTTC. V gene TRBV10-3 combines with J gene TRBJ2-1; D is ambiguous. The germline gives CDR1 ENHRY, CDR2 SYGVKD. The CDR3 contains 13 residues. V was trimmed by 8 bases and J by 0 bases, leaving 8 bases between them.

V and J are TRBV6-1 and TRBJ2-5; the D gene is possibly TRBD2 (5 bases). The J call may be incorrect, as the DNA end agrees better with TRBJ2-7. The germline CDR1 and CDR2 sequences are MNHNS and SASEGT. The CDR3 contains 14 residues. The CDR3 DNA sequence: TGTGCCAGCAGTGATCCGGGAAGCTCCTACGAGCAGTACTTC. It yields the protein CASSDPGSSYEQYF.

The V gene is TRBV6-1, the J gene TRBJ2-1; TRBD1 is a possible D gene (6 bases). The CDR3 consists of 14 residues. With 8 bases removed from V and 0 bases from J, the gap between germline ends came to 11 bases. Germline loops: CDR1 MNHNS, CDR2 SASEGT. The CDR3 region has the DNA TGTGCCAGCGGCGACAGGAGCTCCTACAATGAGCAGTTCTTC. Its translation: CASGDRSSYNEQFF.

This chain joins TRBV12-5 and TRBJ1-1, with unresolved D. Germline V gene data show CDR1 as LGHNT and CDR2 as FRNRAP. The CDR3 runs to 12 residues. The ends were cut back, 1 base at V and 7 bases at J, with 7 bases in the middle. The CDR3 here is CASGLGRIEAFF. In DNA, the CDR3 is TGTGCTAGTGGTTTGGGAAGGATTGAAGCTTTCTTT.

The table lists this clone with a count of one. This chain links TRBV4-1 with TRBJ1-3, with D uncertain. The ends were cut back, 1 base at V and 3 bases at J, with 25 bases in the middle. Germline V gene sequence: CDR1 MGHRA, CDR2 YSYEKL. The CDR3 length is 20 residues. CDR3 sequence (DNA): TGCGCCAGCAGCCAAGGATGGGTTTTAGGACTTAGCCCTATTGGAAACACCATATATTTT. Translated, it gives CASSQGWVLGLSPIGNTIYF.

The chain joins TRBV6-5 to TRBJ2-7, with 11 bases aligning to TRBD2. Germline loops: CDR1 MNHEY, CDR2 SVGAGI. J was trimmed by 3 bases and V by 4 bases; bases with no gene match: 5. The CDR3 extends over 15 amino acids. CDR3 in DNA: TGTGCCAGCAGTTTACTAGCGGGAGCCTTCTACGAGCAGTACTTC. This encodes CASSLLAGAFYEQYF.

J is TRBJ2-7 and V is TRBV6-5; D gene uncertain. This CDR3 has 10 residues. Germline CDR1 and CDR2: MNHEY and SVGAGI. Trimming shortened V by 6 bases and J by 4 bases, and 4 bases separated the two germline ends. CDR3 protein: CASRDYEQYF. CDR3 bases: TGTGCCAGCAGGGATTACGAGCAGTACTTC.

CDR3 DNA: TGTGCCAGTAGTGCCGCGGGTATCGACAGGCTAAATGGCTACACCTTC. As protein: CASSAAGIDRLNGYTF. The V and J genes are TRBV19 and TRBJ1-2, with a possible D match to TRBD1 (6 bases). Germline assignment: CDR1 LNHDA and CDR2 SQIVND (reference sequence). V was shortened by 5 bases and J by 6 bases, with 22 bases between the two germline ends. The CDR3 has 16 amino acids.

This clone was recorded only once. The chain employs TRBV5-1 and TRBJ1-1; tentative D call: TRBD1 (6 bases). V was pared by 5 bases and J by 3 bases, with 14 bases between. Germline V gives CDR1 SGHRS, CDR2 YFSETQ. This CDR3 has 14 residues. The DNA for the CDR3 is TGCGCCAGCAGTGTCAGGGGCCGGGACACTGAAGCTTTCTTT. Translation: CASSVRGRDTEAFF.

This rearrangement joins TRBV5-1 to TRBJ2-7; D could derive from TRBD1 or TRBD2 (5 bases each). Germline V gene lookup returns CDR1 SGHRS and CDR2 YFSETQ. With 7 bases removed from V and 1 base from J, the gap between germline ends came to 15 bases. CDR3 size: 14 residues. The CDR3 region has the DNA TGCGCCAGCCAAGCGACAGAGGGTTCCTACGAGCAGTACTTC. Translation: CASQATEGSYEQYF. Together with reference TRBV5-1 and TRBJ2-7, the CDR3 gives the full variable domain: KAGVTQTPRYLIKTRGQQVTLSCSPISGHRSVSWYQQTPGQGLQFLFEYFSETQRNKGNFPGRFSGRQFSNSRSEMNVSTLELGDSALYLCASQATEGSYEQYFGPGTRLTVT.

This chain uses TRBV2 with TRBJ2-3; TRBD2 matches at 11 bases. This CDR3 has 14 residues. V lost 10 bases and J lost 4; bases outside the gene matches: 7. Germline V gene lookup returns CDR1 SNHLY and CDR2 FYNNEI. The CDR3 DNA reads as TGTGCCACCTCCATAGCGGGGGGGCCAGATACGCAGTATTTT. This sequence encodes CATSIAGGPDTQYF.

This chain connects TRBV7-8 to TRBJ1-1, with D possibly being TRBD1 (6 bases). Between the trimmed V and J ends, which lost 5 bases and 6 bases, there was a span of 13 bases. Germline V gene sequence: CDR1 SGHVS, CDR2 FQNEAQ. This CDR3 is 13 amino acids long. The CDR3 region is CASSLWTEAEAFF. Here the CDR3 DNA reads TGTGCCAGCAGCCTCTGGACAGAAGCTGAAGCTTTCTTT.